Listed below are T cell receptor beta chains from one sample, sequenced in a study of blood T cell repertoires in COVID-19. Profiled with immunoSEQ multiplex PCR; TCRdb holds only in-frame clones, not every one. The table shows around 200,000 clones, with around 80% occurring only once. The sample taken for sequencing was peripheral blood. Every receptor here comes from a woman in her sixties or seventies with acute or convalescent COVID-19. CDR3s include the opening cysteine and the closing phenylalanine or tryptophan. D genes are given only for firm matches. Some rows mark clone size as missing; the rest say once, few, many or name a class of expanded clone.

V gene,D gene,clone size,J gene,CDR3 DNA,CDR3 protein
TRBV3-1/TRBV3-2,TRBD2,-,TRBJ2-7,TGTGCCAGCAGCCAGACTAGCGGGGCAACCTACGAGCAGTACTTC,CASSQTSGATYEQYF
TRBV5-1,-,-,TRBJ1-5,TGCGCCAGCAGCTTGGAAGGGGCAGGGCAGCCCCAGCATTTT,CASSLEGAGQPQHF
TRBV2,-,-,TRBJ1-6,TGTGCCAGCACCGGACAGTCCGGTTCACCCCTCCACTTT,CASTGQSGSPLHF
TRBV28,TRBD1,-,TRBJ1-6,TGTGCCAGCAGTACAGAGGGACAGGGGGCACCCCTCCACTTT,CASSTEGQGAPLHF
TRBV11-3,TRBD1,once,TRBJ1-3,TGTGCCAGCAGCTCCGGGACAGGGTCTGGAAACACCATATATTTT,CASSSGTGSGNTIYF
TRBV30,-,-,TRBJ1-5,TGTGCCTGGCGGGATAGGGATAATCAGCCCCAGCATTTT,CAWRDRDNQPQHF
TRBV12-3/TRBV12-4,-,-,TRBJ1-4,TGTGCCAGCAGGGTGGACAGCCCTGAAAAACTGTTTTTT,CASRVDSPEKLFF
TRBV4-2,-,-,TRBJ2-4,TGTGCCAGCAGCCAACAGGGGGCCAAAAACATTCAGTACTTC,CASSQQGAKNIQYF
TRBV7-2,TRBD1,-,TRBJ1-2,TGTGCCAGCAGCTTAGGTTGGGGACAGGGATCTGGCTACACCTTC,CASSLGWGQGSGYTF
TRBV27,-,-,TRBJ1-3,TGTGCCAGCAGTCTAGACCCCAGAATCTCTGGAAACACCATATATTTT,CASSLDPRISGNTIYF
TRBV7-9,-,-,TRBJ1-1,TGTGCCAGCAGCCAAGGGGCAACTGAAGCTTTCTTT,CASSQGATEAFF
TRBV12-3/TRBV12-4,-,few,TRBJ1-5,TGTGCCAGCAGCGGGACTTCCCAGCCCCAGCATTTT,CASSGTSQPQHF
TRBV18,TRBD1,-,TRBJ1-3,TGTGCCAGCTCACCGGACAGGGCTGGAAACACCATATATTTT,CASSPDRAGNTIYF
TRBV20-1,-,-,TRBJ2-5,TGCAGTGCTAGTGTTATCCAGTGGCGGGGAGAGACCCAGTACTTC,CSASVIQWRGETQYF
TRBV5-6,-,-,TRBJ2-1,TGTGCCAGCAGCCCCCGCGGCTATGAGCAGTTCTTC,CASSPRGYEQFF
TRBV7-3,TRBD2,-,TRBJ2-1,TGTGCCAGCAGCCAGAAAGCCGGGACTAGCGGGAGAAATGAGCAGTTCTTC,CASSQKAGTSGRNEQFF
TRBV4-1,-,-,TRBJ2-5,TGCGCCAGCAGCCGGTCCTATGTGTCGGGGGTAGAGACCCAGTACTTC,CASSRSYVSGVETQYF
TRBV12-3/TRBV12-4,-,-,TRBJ1-2,TGTGCCAGCAGTTTAGGGGCGGGAGGGGGCTACACCTTC,CASSLGAGGGYTF
TRBV5-4,-,few,TRBJ1-5,TGTGCCAGCAGCTTGGTGCCAGGGCGGGAACAGCCCCAGCATTTT,CASSLVPGREQPQHF